Below, 18 T cell receptor beta chains from the same sample are listed, as sequenced in a study of CD8 T cells in ankylosing spondylitis. TCRdb reanalysed the 5' RACE reads using MiXCR and keeps one entry per CDR3 protein. The sample has 380,000 or so distinct CDR3 sequences, 20% to 25% seen once; the top ten hold about an eighth. Input material: blood, either unsorted or a sorted T cell fraction (not recorded which). These receptor sequences come from a male donor with ankylosing spondylitis or in good health (not recorded which).

This clonotype was observed a handful of times. V is TRBV7-9 and J is TRBJ2-5; 10 bases match TRBD1. In germline, CDR1 is SEHNR, CDR2 FQNEAQ (reference sequence). The CDR3 covers 17 residues. V dropped 5 bases and J dropped 4; count of bases not matched to a gene: 13. CDR3 sequence reads: CASSDHRGQGVRETQYF. CDR3 nucleotide sequence: TGTGCCAGCAGCGACCACCGTGGACAGGGGGTCCGAGAGACCCAGTACTTC.

This clonotype was picked up a small number of times. This chain joins TRBV6-1 and TRBJ1-1, with a possible D match to TRBD1 (6 bases). The CDR3 extends over 14 amino acids. V was cut by 9 bases and J by 1 base, with 15 bases left in between. Germline V CDR1 and CDR2: MNHNS, SASEGT. Here the CDR3 reads CASTLRGGNTEAFF. The CDR3 nucleotides are TGTGCCAGTACCCTAAGGGGGGGGAACACTGAAGCTTTCTTT.

The V and J genes are TRBV29-1 and TRBJ2-7; D not resolved. This CDR3 contains 10 residues. CDR1 SQVTM and CDR2 ANQGSEA come from the germline V gene. Trimming left V 8 bases short and J 5 bases short, with 10 bases between. The CDR3 reads CSIWGDEQYF. The CDR3 DNA is TGCAGCATCTGGGGTGACGAGCAGTACTTC.

The V call is TRBV5-5, the J call TRBJ2-5; either TRBD1 or TRBD2 may supply D (5 bases each). This CDR3 is built from 17 residues. Germline-derived CDR1 and CDR2 are SGHKS and YYEKEE (reference sequence). The V gene lost 0 bases and the J gene lost 2 bases, with 17 bases spanning the gap. The DNA for the CDR3 is TGTGCCAGCAGCTTGGAGTTGGATTTGGGGGATCAAGAGACCCAGTACTTC. Its protein product is CASSLELDLGDQETQYF.

The rearrangement joins TRBV2 to TRBJ2-6; D might be TRBD2 (5 bases). The CDR3 has 15 amino acids. Germline V CDR1 and CDR2: SNHLY, FYNNEI. The V gene lost 9 bases and the J gene lost 2 bases, with 14 bases spanning the gap. CDR3 coding DNA: TGTGCCAGTTTGGACCGGGGTCCTGGGGCCAACGTCCTGACTTTC. Translated: CASLDRGPGANVLTF.

On this clonotype itself: Its ends do not fully match the called genes, so a read error is possible. The chain joins TRBV5-8 to TRBJ2-1; a weak D match, TRBD2 (7 bases). This CDR3 contains 13 residues. The germline V gene has CDR1 SGHTS and CDR2 YDEGEE. CDR3 region: CASSGGGNKEQFF. CDR3 nucleotide sequence: TGTGCCAGCAGCGGGGGGGGCAACAAAGAGCAGTTCTTC.

This clonotype has a handful of counts. V usage is TRBV28 and J usage is TRBJ2-7; 9 nucleotides line up with TRBD1. The CDR3 spans 16 residues. Trimming cost V 5 bases and J 0 bases; bases outside gene matches: 8. Germline V gene lookup returns CDR1 MDHEN and CDR2 SYDVKM. This CDR3 is CASSRDRGFSSYEQYF. DNA of the CDR3: TGTGCCAGCAGTCGAGACAGGGGGTTTAGCTCCTACGAGCAGTACTTC.

The rearrangement uses TRBV7-8 and TRBJ2-2; 8 bases agree with TRBD1. The CDR3 loop spans 15 amino acids. V shed 5 bases and J 4 bases; nucleotides not matched to a gene: 6. Germline V CDR1 and CDR2: SGHVS, FQNEAQ. CDR3 loop: CASSQTGDSTGELFF. DNA for the CDR3: TGTGCCAGCAGCCAGACAGGGGACTCCACCGGGGAGCTGTTTTTT. Complete variable domain (other parts from reference TRBV7-8 and TRBJ2-2): GAGVSQSPRYKVAKRGQDVALRCDPISGHVSLFWYQQALGQGPEFLTYFQNEAQLDKSGLPSDRFFAERPEGSVSTLKIQRTQQEDSAVYLCASSQTGDSTGELFFGEGSRLTVL.

This clonotype was counted only a few times. A junction end diverges from the germline sequence, so it may reflect a read error. This chain uses TRBV12-3 or TRBV12-4 with TRBJ2-3; D might be TRBD2 (7 bases). The CDR3 is 15 residues long. CDR3 coding DNA: TGTGCCAGCAGCCCCGAGGGGGGGAGCAGAGATACGCAGTATTTT. This encodes CASSPEGGSRDTQYF.

This clonotype has more than one count but fewer than ten. The chain joins TRBV30 to TRBJ1-2; TRBD1 might be the D (5 bases). Trimming took off 7 bases at V and 7 bases at J, with 19 bases between the two ends. Germline CDR1 reads GTSNPN; CDR2 reads SVGIG (reference sequence). This CDR3 is built from 13 residues. CDR3 nucleotides: TGTGCCTCCCGAGGGCAGGGTGAGGGTGGCTACACCTTC. It specifies CASRGQGEGGYTF.

This clonotype was counted only a few times. The chain employs TRBV2 and TRBJ2-3; possibly TRBD1 or TRBD2 for D (6 bases each). The CDR3 has 16 residues. CDR1 and CDR2 from the germline V gene are SNHLY and FYNNEI. V was pared by 0 bases and J by 2 bases, with 12 bases between. The CDR3: CASSEASGGPTDTQYF. In DNA form, the CDR3 reads TGTGCCAGCAGTGAAGCGAGTGGGGGGCCCACAGATACGCAGTATTTT.

This clonotype was seen more than once but under ten times. V is TRBV11-2 and J is TRBJ2-5, with 7 bases that match TRBD2. This CDR3 is 14 amino acids long. The germline gives CDR1 SGHAT, CDR2 FQNNGV. V dropped 6 bases and J dropped 1; count of bases not matched to a gene: 5. The CDR3 here is CASRLAGVQETQYF. CDR3 coding DNA: TGTGCCAGCAGGCTGGCGGGGGTCCAAGAGACCCAGTACTTC.

The sample holds a few counts of this clonotype. V and J are TRBV20-1 and TRBJ2-7, with D perhaps TRBD2 (5 bases). Germline V lookup: CDR1 DFQATT, CDR2 SNEGSKA (reference sequence). The CDR3 covers 15 residues. The V end was cut by 0 bases, the J end by 5 bases, with 17 bases between. Here the CDR3 DNA reads TGCAGTGCTAGAGATTTTGGAGGAACGACCCACGAGCAGTACTTC. Translated: CSARDFGGTTHEQYF.

The chain uses TRBV28 and TRBJ2-7; D may be TRBD1 (5 bases). The germline CDR1 and CDR2 sequences are MDHEN and SYDVKM. Trimming removed 5 bases from V and 4 bases from J, with 15 bases in between. CDR3 length: 14 amino acids. CDR3 coding DNA: TGTGCCAGCAGTCCCGGACAAGCCGGGTACGAGCAGTACTTC. Translation: CASSPGQAGYEQYF.

V and J are TRBV7-8 and TRBJ2-3; weak D call: TRBD1 (6 bases). This CDR3 has 17 amino acids. Germline V CDR1 and CDR2: SGHVS, FQNEAQ. Trimming removed 3 bases at V and 2 bases at J, with 18 bases between. CDR3 residues: CASSFRQARSYTDTQYF. The CDR3 DNA sequence: TGTGCCAGCAGCTTTCGACAGGCCCGTTCTTACACAGATACGCAGTATTTT.

The chain uses TRBV5-1 and TRBJ2-7; 11 bases line up with TRBD1. With 3 bases clipped from V and 0 bases from J, the junction kept 2 bases outside the gene matches. Germline V CDR1 and CDR2: SGHRS, YFSETQ. The CDR3 length is 15 residues. The CDR3 bases are TGCGCCAGCAGCTGGGGGACAGGGGGCTCCTACGAGCAGTACTTC. Protein product: CASSWGTGGSYEQYF.

The rearrangement joins TRBV27 to TRBJ2-7, with 11 bases lining up with TRBD2. The V segment lost 5 bases and the J segment 6 bases; nucleotides outside the gene matches: 9. Germline CDR1 reads MNHEY; CDR2 reads SMNVEV (reference sequence). This CDR3 spans 15 amino acids. The CDR3, as DNA: TGTGCCAGCAGTCCCAAACTAGCGGGGGATCTCGAGCAGTACTTC. Residues: CASSPKLAGDLEQYF.

V and J are TRBV29-1 and TRBJ2-2, with no clear D. The V gene's germline CDR1 is SQVTM and CDR2 ANQGSEA. The length of the CDR3 is 12 residues. The germline V and J ends were trimmed by 7 bases and 3 bases, with 9 bases remaining between them. The CDR3 DNA sequence: TGCAGCGCTGGAGCTCACACCGGGGAGCTGTTTTTT. It encodes CSAGAHTGELFF.